A single sample is the source of the 10 T cell receptor beta chains below, sequenced in a study of immune evolution from preneoplasia to lung adenocarcinoma (TCRdb year 2021). Library preparation used the immunoSEQ multiplex PCR assay. TCRdb stores this immuneACCESS table with in-frame sequences only. Part of the clones is absent; in the studies checked, under half of the shortfall reflects unresolved V genes, and no reason is known for the rest. The table for this sample lists some 5,000 clones; 88% of them were counted only once. The ten largest clones add up to 2.8% of the sample. Sequences were obtained from FFPE invasive lung adenocarcinoma tissue. The cell subset or site label for this specimen denotes: frankly invasive lung adenocarcinoma (ADC). The receptor source for this set is a person between 45 and 65 years old with lung adenocarcinoma.

This clone was seen once. CDR3 DNA: TGTGCCAGCAGAACAGGGGGGATGAACACTGAAGCTTTCTTT. This encodes CASRTGGMNTEAFF. V and J are TRBV7-9 and TRBJ1-1; TRBD1 aligns across 8 bases. Germline values: CDR1 SEHNR, CDR2 FQNEAQ (reference sequence). The ends lost 6 bases at V and 0 bases at J; junction bases unmatched: 3. The CDR3 is made up of 14 amino acids. Full variable domain (missing parts from reference TRBV7-9 and TRBJ1-1): DTGVSQNPRHKITKRGQNVTFRCDPISEHNRLYWYRQTLGQGPEFLTYFQNEAQLEKSRLLSDRFSAERPKGSFSTLEIQRTEQGDSAMYLCASRTGGMNTEAFFGQGTRLTVV.

The CDR3 here is CASSQRDGRGSEQYF. CDR3 coding DNA: TGTGCCAGCAGCCAGAGAGACGGCAGGGGCTCCGAGCAGTACTTC. The chain has TRBV11-2 and TRBJ2-7; D is perhaps TRBD1 (6 bases). Germline values: CDR1 SGHAT, CDR2 FQNNGV. The ends were cut back, 5 bases at V and 6 bases at J, with 20 bases in the middle. The CDR3 contains 15 residues.

This clone was seen more than once but under ten times. The chain carries TRBV30 and TRBJ2-5, with 7 positions matching TRBD2. The CDR3 is 16 residues long. Looked up from germline, CDR1 is GTSNPN and CDR2 is SVGIG (reference sequence). V lost 0 bases, J lost 1 base, and 8 bases stayed unmatched. Here the CDR3 reads CAWSVLGGLVQETQYF. The CDR3 DNA reads as TGTGCCTGGAGTGTACTGGGAGGACTAGTCCAAGAGACCCAGTACTTC.

This chain joins TRBV4-3 and TRBJ1-2; D unresolved. Trimming left V 2 bases short and J 4 bases short, with 11 bases between. This CDR3 has 14 amino acids. Germline CDR1 and CDR2: LGHNA and YSLEER. In DNA form, the CDR3 reads TGCGCCAGCAGCCAACAACAGAGCAGCTATGGCTACACCTTC. It encodes CASSQQQSSYGYTF.

This rearrangement joins TRBV9 to TRBJ2-7; 10 bases are shared with TRBD2. J gave up 3 bases and V 3 bases, and 3 bases lay outside the gene matches. CDR1 SGDLS and CDR2 YYNGEE come from the germline V gene. The CDR3 loop spans 14 amino acids. The CDR3 DNA is TGTGCCAGCAGCGGGCCTAGCGGGAGCTACGAGCAGTACTTC. Translating it yields CASSGPSGSYEQYF.

The chain carries TRBV11-2 and TRBJ2-5, with 15 bases that match TRBD2. Germline-derived CDR1 and CDR2 are SGHAT and FQNNGV. The V segment lost 5 bases and the J segment 0 bases; nucleotides outside the gene matches: 10. CDR3 length: 19 amino acids. The CDR3 DNA follows: TGTGCCAGCAGCCCGGGACTAGCGGGAGGAACCCTCAACCAAGAGACCCAGTACTTC. It yields the protein CASSPGLAGGTLNQETQYF.

The chain employs TRBV10-1 and TRBJ2-7, with D tentatively TRBD1 or TRBD2 (5 bases each). CDR1 is WNHNN, CDR2 SYGVQD, per germline (reference sequence). This CDR3 spans 14 amino acids. V was cut by 4 bases and J by 2 bases, with 12 bases left in between. The CDR3 protein is CASSAGREPYEQYF. In DNA, the CDR3 is TGCGCCAGCAGTGCAGGCAGGGAGCCCTACGAGCAGTACTTC.

V and J are TRBV14 and TRBJ2-3; 11 positions match TRBD2. The CDR3 extends over 16 amino acids. V shed 3 bases and J 5 bases; nucleotides not matched to a gene: 7. Germline V gene lookup returns CDR1 SGHDN and CDR2 FVKESK. The CDR3 region is CASSHRTSGSRDTQYF. The CDR3 DNA reads as TGTGCCAGCAGCCACCGTACTAGCGGGAGCCGAGATACGCAGTATTTT. The full variable domain, its missing parts supplied by reference TRBV14 and TRBJ2-3, is EAGVTQFPSHSVIEKGQTVTLRCDPISGHDNLYWYRRVMGKEIKFLLHFVKESKQDESGMPNNRFLAERTGGTYSTLKVQPAELEDSGVYFCASSHRTSGSRDTQYFGPGTRLTVL.

The rearrangement joins TRBV6-5 to TRBJ2-7; the D gene is possibly TRBD2 (5 bases). The V gene's germline CDR1 is MNHEY and CDR2 SVGAGI. The CDR3 covers 9 residues. V shed 8 bases and J shed 9 bases, with 8 bases lying between them. The CDR3 region is CASPGGQYF. CDR3 coding DNA: TGTGCCAGCCCCGGAGGGCAGTACTTC.

The V and J genes are TRBV6-1 and TRBJ2-1; 8 bases are a match to TRBD2. The CDR3 has 16 amino acids. The J segment lost 1 base and the V segment lost 4 bases, leaving 6 bases of the junction unmatched. The germline V gene encodes CDR1 MNHNS and CDR2 SASEGT. CDR3 sequence: CASSAQREPSYNEQFF. The CDR3 DNA is TGTGCCAGCAGTGCCCAGCGGGAGCCATCCTACAATGAGCAGTTCTTC.